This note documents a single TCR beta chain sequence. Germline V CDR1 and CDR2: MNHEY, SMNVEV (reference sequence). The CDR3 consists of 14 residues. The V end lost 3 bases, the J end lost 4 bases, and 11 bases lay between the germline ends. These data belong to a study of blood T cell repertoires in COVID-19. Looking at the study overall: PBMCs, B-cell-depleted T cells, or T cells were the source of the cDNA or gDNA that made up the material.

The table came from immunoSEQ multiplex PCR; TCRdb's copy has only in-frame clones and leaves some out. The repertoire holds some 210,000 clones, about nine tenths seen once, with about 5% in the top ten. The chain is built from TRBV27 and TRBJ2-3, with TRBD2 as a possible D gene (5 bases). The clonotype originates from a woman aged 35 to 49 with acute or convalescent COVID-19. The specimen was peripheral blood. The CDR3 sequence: CASSFGLAADTQYF. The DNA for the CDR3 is TGTGCCAGCAGTTTCGGGCTAGCCGCAGATACGCAGTATTTT.